A selection of T cell receptor beta chains follows, all from one sample in a study of cytomegalovirus exposure and HLA in healthy donors. Sequencing was performed with immunoSEQ multiplex PCR; in TCRdb, only in-frame clones are kept and a portion is missing. The sample holds around 180,000 clones, approximately 80% seen once. Sequenced: PBMCs. Receptor source: a man aged 18 to 30 in good health and CMV-seropositive. Both conserved end residues are part of each CDR3. Some rows have no size entry. The others give once, few or many, or a class for an expanded clone.

clone_size	v_call	j_call	cdr3_aa
.	TRBV30	TRBJ1-4	CAWSGKPSNEKLFF
.	TRBV7-2	TRBJ2-7	CASSPTGTSSGEQYF
.	TRBV18	TRBJ1-1	CASSPRQSQNTEAFF
.	TRBV28	TRBJ2-3	CASSGKIGTDTQYF
.	TRBV7-9	TRBJ1-2	CASSFGRGAQNYGYTF
many	TRBV5-4	TRBJ2-7	CASSFLAGGNEQYF
.	TRBV30	TRBJ1-2	CAWSHGGVGGYTF
many	TRBV28	TRBJ1-1	CASSLGFSGNTEAFF
.	TRBV28	TRBJ1-5	CASSLDSGDGNQPQHF
.	TRBV6-4	TRBJ2-1	CASSDSFSGSRNEQFF
.	TRBV19	TRBJ1-4	CASSERGRNEKLFF
.	TRBV28	TRBJ2-5	CASSSNRAPVETQYF
.	TRBV4-1	TRBJ1-2	CASSQATGGDYGYTF
.	TRBV18	TRBJ2-2	CASSPPKTSGSLGNTGELFF
.	TRBV6-5	TRBJ1-2	CASSSRGKGDGYTF
few	TRBV7-2	TRBJ2-7	CASSEQGYEQYF
once	TRBV7-9	TRBJ1-3	CASSLAEGSEGNTIYF
.	TRBV4-1	TRBJ2-4	CASSPRHVGLGENIQYF
.	TRBV29-1	TRBJ2-1	CRAGTGYNEQFF
.	TRBV4-3	TRBJ1-4	CASSQGQRGEKLFF
.	TRBV28	TRBJ1-2	CASSLGQVYGYTF
.	TRBV9	TRBJ2-1	CASSGGDLYNEQFF
.	TRBV6-5	TRBJ2-1	CASSDRDSLAEQFF
.	TRBV19	TRBJ2-1	CASSIRLAGPNEQFF
.	TRBV12-5	TRBJ2-7	CASGPGHYYEQYF
.	TRBV18	TRBJ2-1	CASSPLESSYNEQFF
once	TRBV28	TRBJ1-1	CASSPHQDLRGGTEAFF
.	TRBV28	TRBJ1-2	CASSYPGQGAEGYTF
.	TRBV5-4	TRBJ2-5	CASSPRMGEETQYF
.	TRBV18	TRBJ2-7	CASSPLRGQGVSYEQYF
.	TRBV18	TRBJ2-5	CASSPLSGGSETQYF
.	TRBV2	TRBJ1-4	CASRTGYANGNEKLFF
.	TRBV10-3	TRBJ1-2	CAISDSYGYTF
.	TRBV25-1	TRBJ1-2	CASSQTGPYGYTF
.	TRBV7-6	TRBJ2-7	CASSSLAGDYEQYF
.	TRBV18	TRBJ2-7	CASSPDRLDEQYF
.	TRBV5-1	TRBJ1-4	CASPERTTNEKLFF
.	TRBV30	TRBJ1-2	CACNRDSYGYTF
.	TRBV27	TRBJ2-5	CASRRDGTGSGRGGETQYF
.	TRBV27	TRBJ2-7	CASSTPRRTGDSYEQYF
few	TRBV11-2	TRBJ2-7	CASSLAGNRREQYF
.	TRBV27	TRBJ2-6	CASSWIYRGRGANVLTF
.	TRBV19	TRBJ1-1	CASSIPRGNTEAFF
.	TRBV6-5	TRBJ2-1	CASSYMGQGSDEQFF
.	TRBV9	TRBJ2-7	CASSSTGGYEQYF
.	TRBV19	TRBJ2-1	CASSFGTSGYNEQFF
.	TRBV30	TRBJ2-7	CAWTSQRTSGSGGLYEQYF
.	TRBV13	TRBJ2-7	CASSFTGTYEQYF
.	TRBV19	TRBJ2-3	CASSMSRQGPTNTDTQYF
.	TRBV21-1	TRBJ2-7	CASSKIGSFYEQYF
.	TRBV6-4	TRBJ2-3	CASSVTSGSTDTQYF